Given below is one TCR beta chain in context. What it recognizes is unknown. This sample was taken from a study of vaccination effects on CD4 cells after COVID-19. Study-wide points: Marked clonal contraction was seen in infection- and vaccine-induced clones late after vaccination.

ViraFEST used viral peptide pools to expand antigen-specific CD4+ T cells before sequencing. A 10-day culture period preceded the isolation of CD4+ T cells. Having tested negative for nucleocapsid antibodies, the vaccine recipients showed no prior SARS-CoV-2 infection. On day 3 and again on day 7, half the medium was replaced with IL-2 medium. TCRdb keeps only in-frame clones here, not all; method: immunoSEQ multiplex PCR. This repertoire shows around 63,000 clones, around three quarters found once; its top ten account for about 4%. Sequences were derived from CD4+ T cells from PBMCs cultured with HCoV-OC43 spike peptides, sampled before COVID-19 vaccination. Subset denoted: HCoV-OC43 spike overlapping peptide pool stimulation. The clonotype comes from a human donor who received a COVID-19 vaccine.

CDR3 nucleotides: TGTGCCAGCAGGTCTCCTCCTACCGGGGAGCTGTTTTTT. This sequence encodes CASRSPPTGELFF. The genes are TRBV7-2 and TRBJ2-2; D gene ambiguous. From germline, CDR1 is SGHTA and CDR2 FQGNSA. V lost 6 bases and J 5 bases, leaving 10 bases between the germline ends. The CDR3 is 13 residues long.